The rows below give T cell receptor beta chains drawn from one sample of a study of beta chain features in type 1 diabetes. Using immunoSEQ multiplex PCR, the repertoire was profiled, and TCRdb retains in-frame clones only, with some absent. Among fewer than 250,000 clones listed, 9.6% were seen once. Sequencing was done on a sample of naive CD4+ T cells from blood. These receptors all come from a woman between 18 and 29 years old in good health. Each CDR3 is given with its conserved first and last residue. Each record gives: clone size, J gene, V gene, D gene, CDR3 DNA, CDR3 protein. The D gene is left open where the match is weak. Size values are once, few and many counts, or a class for expanded clones, and some rows have none.

clone_size: .; j_call: TRBJ2-1; v_call: TRBV5-1; d_call: .; cdr3_nt: TGCGCCAGCAGCAGGGACTCGACAACCTACAATGAGCAGTTCTTC; cdr3_aa: CASSRDSTTYNEQFF
clone_size: few; j_call: TRBJ1-5; v_call: TRBV30; d_call: .; cdr3_nt: TGTGCCTGGCGTCGGGATAGCAATCAGCCCCAGCATTTT; cdr3_aa: CAWRRDSNQPQHF
clone_size: .; j_call: TRBJ1-1; v_call: TRBV5-6; d_call: TRBD1; cdr3_nt: TGTGCCAGCAGCACCCCGGACAGGGTGGGGAAAGAAGCTTTCTTT; cdr3_aa: CASSTPDRVGKEAFF
clone_size: few; j_call: TRBJ2-7; v_call: TRBV6-5; d_call: .; cdr3_nt: TGTGCCAGCAGTCGGGACTTCGCCTCCTACGAGCAGTACTTC; cdr3_aa: CASSRDFASYEQYF
clone_size: .; j_call: TRBJ2-2; v_call: TRBV6-5; d_call: TRBD1; cdr3_nt: TGTGCCAGCAGTAGACAGGGCCCCGGGGAGCTGTTTTTT; cdr3_aa: CASSRQGPGELFF
clone_size: few; j_call: TRBJ2-7; v_call: TRBV6-5; d_call: .; cdr3_nt: TGTGCCAGCAGCGCAGGTGACGAGCAGTACTTC; cdr3_aa: CASSAGDEQYF
clone_size: .; j_call: TRBJ2-2; v_call: TRBV19; d_call: .; cdr3_nt: TGTGCCAGTAGAAGGCAGCGGAACACCGGGGAGCTGTTTTTT; cdr3_aa: CASRRQRNTGELFF
clone_size: .; j_call: TRBJ2-3; v_call: TRBV19; d_call: TRBD2; cdr3_nt: TGTGCCAGTAGTCCCCGAAGCGGGGCAGATACGCAGTATTTT; cdr3_aa: CASSPRSGADTQYF
clone_size: many; j_call: TRBJ2-5; v_call: TRBV29-1; d_call: .; cdr3_nt: TGCAGCGTCGGAGGCGGAGAGACCCAGTACTTC; cdr3_aa: CSVGGGETQYF
clone_size: few; j_call: TRBJ1-5; v_call: TRBV30; d_call: .; cdr3_nt: TGTGCCTGGAGGCCTATCGGGAGCAATCAGCCCCAGCATTTT; cdr3_aa: CAWRPIGSNQPQHF
clone_size: .; j_call: TRBJ1-1; v_call: TRBV30; d_call: TRBD1; cdr3_nt: TGTGCCTGGACGGGACAGATGAACACTGAAGCTTTCTTT; cdr3_aa: CAWTGQMNTEAFF
clone_size: few; j_call: TRBJ2-1; v_call: TRBV19; d_call: TRBD2; cdr3_nt: TGTGCCAGTAGTGCAACTAGCGGGAGTAAGGATGAGCAGTTCTTC; cdr3_aa: CASSATSGSKDEQFF
clone_size: .; j_call: TRBJ2-1; v_call: TRBV5-1; d_call: .; cdr3_nt: TGCGCCAGCAGCCCGCTGGGGCGGGGAGACAATGAGCAGTTCTTC; cdr3_aa: CASSPLGRGDNEQFF
clone_size: few; j_call: TRBJ2-7; v_call: TRBV10-2; d_call: TRBD1; cdr3_nt: TGCGCCAGCGAAGGGACAGGGGGATTTCAGTACTTC; cdr3_aa: CASEGTGGFQYF
clone_size: few; j_call: TRBJ2-2; v_call: TRBV5-1; d_call: .; cdr3_nt: TGCGCCAGCAGCTCCCAGTTAGGCGGGAACACCGGGGAGCTGTTTTTT; cdr3_aa: CASSSQLGGNTGELFF
clone_size: .; j_call: TRBJ2-1; v_call: TRBV7-6; d_call: TRBD2; cdr3_nt: TGTGCCAGCAGCTTAGTCCCTCGGGTGGGGGGGAACGAATACAATGAGCAGTTCTTC; cdr3_aa: CASSLVPRVGGNEYNEQFF
clone_size: few; j_call: TRBJ1-3; v_call: TRBV18; d_call: .; cdr3_nt: TGTGCCAGCTCACCCCAGATCCTCTCTGGAAACACCATATATTTT; cdr3_aa: CASSPQILSGNTIYF
clone_size: few; j_call: TRBJ2-5; v_call: TRBV5-1; d_call: TRBD1; cdr3_nt: TGCGCCAGCAGCATAATGACAGGGAGTAGACTTGAACGTGAAGAGACCCAGTACTTC; cdr3_aa: CASSIMTGSRLEREETQYF
clone_size: .; j_call: TRBJ1-1; v_call: TRBV5-1; d_call: .; cdr3_nt: TGCGCCAGCAGCTTGGCCCCGGGGGAGAGAACTGAAGCTTTCTTT; cdr3_aa: CASSLAPGERTEAFF
clone_size: few; j_call: TRBJ2-5; v_call: TRBV9; d_call: .; cdr3_nt: TGTGCCAGCAGCGTAGGGGCTCACAACCAAGAGACCCAGTACTTC; cdr3_aa: CASSVGAHNQETQYF
clone_size: few; j_call: TRBJ2-1; v_call: TRBV18; d_call: TRBD1; cdr3_nt: TGTGCCAGCTCACCACCGGGACAGGGCTTCAATGAGCAGTTCTTC; cdr3_aa: CASSPPGQGFNEQFF